The 3 T cell receptor beta chains below all came from one sample that was sequenced in a study of blood T cell repertoires in COVID-19. Profiling relied on immunoSEQ multiplex PCR, and the TCRdb table lists in-frame clones only, not all of them. The sample has roughly 74,000 clones; around four fifths are singletons. The specimen sequenced was peripheral blood. These receptors all stem from a man in his 70s with acute or convalescent COVID-19.

CDR3 residues: CASSVGLGGGTDTQYF. CDR3 coding DNA: TGTGCCAGCAGTGTGGGGCTCGGGGGGGGCACAGATACGCAGTATTTT. The gene calls are TRBV2 and TRBJ2-3; 8 bases fit TRBD2. Germline V lookup: CDR1 SNHLY, CDR2 FYNNEI. The length of the CDR3 is 16 residues. J was trimmed by 1 base and V by 4 bases; bases with no gene match: 7.

The table lists this clone with a count of one. The chain uses TRBV5-1 and TRBJ2-7, with a weak D call TRBD1 (5 bases). From germline, CDR1 is SGHRS and CDR2 YFSETQ. Trimming stripped 10 bases from V and 0 bases from J, with 8 bases between. The CDR3 contains 11 residues. Here the CDR3 DNA reads TGCGCCGGACACAACTCCTACGAGCAGTACTTC. It yields the protein CAGHNSYEQYF.

The J gene is TRBJ2-1, the V gene TRBV3-1 (or the pseudogene TRBV3-2), with unresolved D. With 4 bases removed from V and 2 bases from J, the gap between germline ends came to 12 bases. The CDR3 totals 15 residues. The germline CDR1 and CDR2 sequences are LGHDT and YNNKEL (reference sequence). The CDR3: CASSPPLSPYNEQFF. For the CDR3, the DNA is TGTGCCAGCAGCCCCCCCTTGAGCCCCTACAATGAGCAGTTCTTC.